This T cell receptor (beta chain) was documented in a study of OX40 agonist ivuxolimab in advanced cancers. Study background: Three patients showed partial responses: one hepatocellular carcinoma and two cutaneous melanoma cases. Findings and caveats of the study: In the 0.1-3.0 mg/kg groups, partial responders showed among the lowest expansion. Undetermined was the antigen specificity of the expanded peripheral T cells.

Germline-derived CDR1 and CDR2 are LNHDA and SQIVND (reference sequence). The CDR3 runs 12 residues. The V gene lost 9 bases and the J gene lost 4 bases, with 12 bases spanning the gap. About this clone: Its antigen is not known.

Method: immunoSEQ multiplex PCR; TCRdb's copy keeps in-frame clones and lacks some. The data contain about 98,000 clones, less than 90% of them singletons. This clonotype originated in an adult with an advanced solid tumor such as melanoma, head and neck, liver or kidney cancer. This sequence joins TRBV19 and TRBJ1-2, with D unclear. The sequenced sample was CD4+ or CD8+ T cells sorted from blood, obtained in a trial of the OX40 agonist ivuxolimab. The DNA for the CDR3 is TGTGCCAGCTTAACAGATCCCTATGGCTACACCTTC. This codes for CASLTDPYGYTF.